This T cell receptor beta chain is drawn from a study of blood T cell repertoires in COVID-19. Study context: Researchers got acute and convalescent COVID-19 samples from the United States, Italy and Spain. The analysed material was cDNA or gDNA that came from T cells, B-cell-depleted T cells, or PBMCs.

Authors' analysis steps: Amplified reference gene primers provided the basis for estimating nucleated cell counts. Profiled with immunoSEQ multiplex PCR; TCRdb holds only in-frame clones, not every one. V, J and clone size were drawn from that table, and D and trimming were deduced from the DNA. Found here are a few hundred thousand clones, about nine tenths of them singletons; the top ten hold 3%. From germline, CDR1 is SGHRS and CDR2 YFSETQ. The CDR3 contains 16 residues. After removal of 3 bases from V and 8 bases from J, the junction contained 8 bases not matched to a gene. The sequence derives from a woman aged 25 to 39 with active or convalescent COVID-19. The chain combines TRBV5-1 with TRBJ2-3; TRBD2 agrees at 14 bases. The sequencing input was peripheral blood. The CDR3 region has the DNA TGCGCCAGCAGCTCGCAGGGACTAGCGGGGGAGGTTACGCAGTATTTT. Its protein is CASSSQGLAGEVTQYF.